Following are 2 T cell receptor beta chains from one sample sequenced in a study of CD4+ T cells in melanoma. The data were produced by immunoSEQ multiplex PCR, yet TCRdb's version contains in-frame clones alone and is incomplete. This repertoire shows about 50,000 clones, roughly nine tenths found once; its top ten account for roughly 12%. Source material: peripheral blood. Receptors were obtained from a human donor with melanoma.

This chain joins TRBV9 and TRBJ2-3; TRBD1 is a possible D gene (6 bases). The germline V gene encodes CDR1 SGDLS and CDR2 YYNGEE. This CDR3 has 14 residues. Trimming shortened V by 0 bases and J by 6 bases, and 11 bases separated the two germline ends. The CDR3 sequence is CASSVEGEPDTQYF. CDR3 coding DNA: TGTGCCAGCAGCGTAGAGGGGGAACCCGATACGCAGTATTTT.

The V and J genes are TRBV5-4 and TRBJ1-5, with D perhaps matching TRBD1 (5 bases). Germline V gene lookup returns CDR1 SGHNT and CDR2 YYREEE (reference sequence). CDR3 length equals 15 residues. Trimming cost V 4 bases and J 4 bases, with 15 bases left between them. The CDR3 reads CASSLGPQNNQPQHF. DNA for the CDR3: TGTGCCAGCAGCCTGGGGCCGCAAAATAATCAGCCCCAGCATTTT.